The next 29 T cell receptor beta chains were all read from a single sample in a study of CD8+ T cells in alopecia areata. The sample's treatment: oral pan-JAK inhibitor, 5-10 mg twice daily. Once RNA had been extracted, it was reverse transcribed into cDNA to act as the sequencing template. Profiled with immunoSEQ multiplex PCR; TCRdb holds only in-frame clones, not every one. The table has 110,000 or so clones, 58% seen once. This material consisted of CD8+ T cells sorted from blood, taken at week 4, from a patient treated with tofacitinib. Receptors originate from a human donor with alopecia areata.

This rearrangement joins TRBV29-1 to TRBJ1-4; D possibly corresponds to TRBD1 (6 bases). Per the germline V gene, CDR1 is SQVTM and CDR2 is ANQGSEA. With 2 bases removed from V and 8 bases from J, the gap between germline ends came to 18 bases. The CDR3 is 15 residues long. Here the CDR3 DNA reads TGCAGCGTTGAAAGGGGGTCAGATAGAAGAGAAAAACTGTTTTTT. This sequence encodes CSVERGSDRREKLFF.

This chain joins TRBV7-8 and TRBJ2-7, with unresolved D. Trimming cost V 1 base and J 0 bases, with 1 base left between them. Germline V gene sequence: CDR1 SGHVS, CDR2 FQNEAQ. CDR3 length equals 12 residues. The CDR3 DNA reads as TGTGCCAGCAGCTTAGTCTCCTACGAGCAGTACTTC. Amino acids: CASSLVSYEQYF. Using reference TRBV7-8 and TRBJ2-7 for the parts outside the CDR3, the full variable domain is GAGVSQSPRYKVAKRGQDVALRCDPISGHVSLFWYQQALGQGPEFLTYFQNEAQLDKSGLPSDRFFAERPEGSVSTLKIQRTQQEDSAVYLCASSLVSYEQYFGPGTRLTVT.

The V call is TRBV30, the J call TRBJ1-1; a possible D gene is TRBD1 (5 bases). V was cut by 1 base and J by 8 bases, with 8 bases left in between. Germline CDR1 and CDR2: GTSNPN and SVGIG (reference sequence). The CDR3 runs 11 residues. Here the CDR3 reads CAWSEQGEAFF. Here the CDR3 DNA reads TGTGCCTGGAGTGAGCAGGGAGAAGCTTTCTTT.

A note on this clone: This same CDR3 is encoded by further DNA sequences in the sample. V is TRBV13 and J is TRBJ1-1; D uncertain. This CDR3 is built from 12 residues. The V gene lost 3 bases and the J gene lost 4 bases, with 6 bases spanning the gap. Germline CDR1 PRHDT, CDR2 FYEKMQ (reference sequence). DNA for the CDR3: TGTGCCAGCAGCTTGGCGGGCACTGAAGCTTTCTTT. Translating it yields CASSLAGTEAFF.

About this clone itself: At the DNA level, this CDR3 is encoded by other sequences in the same sample as well. The J gene is TRBJ2-3, the V gene TRBV15; the match to TRBD1 covers 7 bases. Per the germline V gene, CDR1 is LNHNV and CDR2 is YYDKDF (reference sequence). Unmatched junction bases numbered 2, after V lost 0 bases and J lost 2 bases. There are 15 residues in the CDR3. The CDR3 protein is CATSRDRGNTDTQYF. In nucleotides, the CDR3 is TGTGCCACCAGCAGAGACAGGGGGAACACAGATACGCAGTATTTT. Combining the CDR3 with reference TRBV15 and TRBJ2-3 gives the whole variable domain DAMVIQNPRYQVTQFGKPVTLSCSQTLNHNVMYWYQQKSSQAPKLLFHYYDKDFNNEADTPDNFQSRRPNTSFCFLDIRSPGLGDTAMYLCATSRDRGNTDTQYFGPGTRLTVL.

The gene calls are TRBV5-5 and TRBJ2-5; no definite D call. Matching the DNA end better, TRBJ2-7 makes the J call doubtful. Germline V gene lookup returns CDR1 SGHKS and CDR2 YYEKEE (reference sequence). The CDR3 totals 15 residues. The CDR3 coding sequence is TGTGCCAGCAGCTTGATGTACTACCTCTCCTACGAGCAGTACTTC. Its protein product is CASSLMYYLSYEQYF.

This chain's CDR3 is CAWTPAGLGMGSPLHF. In DNA form, the CDR3 reads TGTGCCTGGACCCCAGCTGGGCTAGGGATGGGATCACCCCTCCACTTT. This chain joins TRBV30 and TRBJ1-6; D not resolved. V was cut by 4 bases and J by 10 bases, with 23 bases left in between. Germline V gene sequence: CDR1 GTSNPN, CDR2 SVGIG (reference sequence). This CDR3 contains 16 residues.

This chain joins TRBV27 and TRBJ1-5; D not certain. Deletions cut 0 bases from V and 6 bases from J, with 6 bases between. The CDR3 has 13 residues. Germline V gene sequence: CDR1 MNHEY, CDR2 SMNVEV (reference sequence). CDR3 nucleotide sequence: TGTGCCAGCAGTTTATCCCCGAGTCAGCCCCAGCATTTT. Protein sequence: CASSLSPSQPQHF.

The chain uses TRBV29-1 and TRBJ2-3, with TRBD2 matching 8 bases. Per germline, CDR1 SQVTM and CDR2 ANQGSEA. The CDR3 length is 14 residues. The V gene end was trimmed by 3 bases and the J gene end by 2 bases; junction bases not matched to a gene: 4. DNA for the CDR3: TGCAGCGTTGACGCGGGGGGCCTCACAGATACGCAGTATTTT. Translated, it gives CSVDAGGLTDTQYF.

This clone was counted only a few times. The chain combines TRBV7-2 with TRBJ2-7; tentative D call: TRBD1 (5 bases). The length of the CDR3 is 13 residues. V was shortened by 8 bases and J by 3 bases, with 14 bases between the two germline ends. Looked up from germline, CDR1 is SGHTA and CDR2 is FQGNSA. CDR3: CASGTAGFYEQYF. As DNA, the CDR3 is TGTGCCAGCGGTACCGCAGGGTTCTACGAGCAGTACTTC.

This chain uses TRBV30 with TRBJ2-7; the D is unclear. Germline V gene lookup returns CDR1 GTSNPN and CDR2 SVGIG (reference sequence). This CDR3 contains 12 residues. V lost 1 base and J 3 bases, leaving 7 bases between the germline ends. CDR3 in amino acids: CAWSASGYEQYF. The CDR3 region has the DNA TGTGCCTGGAGTGCTTCGGGCTACGAGCAGTACTTC.

The chain couples TRBV30 to TRBJ2-1, with TRBD2 as a possible D gene (6 bases). This CDR3 has 13 residues. Germline values: CDR1 GTSNPN, CDR2 SVGIG (reference sequence). The V end lost 3 bases, the J end lost 8 bases, and 14 bases lay between the germline ends. CDR3 DNA: TGTGCCTGGAGCCGGGGGACTTCGGATGAGCAGTTCTTC. Amino acids: CAWSRGTSDEQFF. Looking up the rest from reference TRBV30 and TRBJ2-1 gives the full variable domain: SQTIHQWPATLVQPVGSPLSLECTVEGTSNPNLYWYRQAAGRGLQLLFYSVGIGQISSEVPQNLSASRPQDRQFILSSKKLLLSDSGFYLCAWSRGTSDEQFFGPGTRLTVL.

The chain employs TRBV1 and TRBJ2-1; the table assigns TRBD2, which was not confirmed against the DNA. TRBV1 is a recognized pseudogene. The CDR3 is made up of 15 amino acids. The CDR3 reads CTSSQVGSGGSEQFF. The CDR3 DNA reads as TGCACCAGCAGCCAAGTAGGTAGCGGGGGCTCTGAGCAGTTCTTC.

The chain has TRBV7-9 and TRBJ1-6, with D maybe TRBD1 (6 bases). The length of the CDR3 is 15 residues. Looked up from germline, CDR1 is SEHNR and CDR2 is FQNEAQ (reference sequence). V lost 5 bases to trimming and J lost 9 bases, with 17 bases between them. Written as DNA, the CDR3 is TGTGCCAGCAGCGACTCGACAGGCGGCGGTTCACCCCTCCACTTT. This translates into CASSDSTGGGSPLHF.

This clone was observed a handful of times. At the DNA level, this CDR3 is encoded by other sequences in the same sample as well. This chain's CDR3 is CAWSVAGGYEQYF. Written as DNA, the CDR3 is TGTGCCTGGAGTGTTGCAGGGGGCTACGAGCAGTACTTC. The V call is TRBV30, the J call TRBJ2-7; 7 nucleotides match TRBD1. V lost 0 bases to trimming and J lost 3 bases; unmatched junction nucleotides: 2. The CDR3 runs to 13 residues. Germline V gene lookup returns CDR1 GTSNPN and CDR2 SVGIG (reference sequence).

The V call is TRBV9, the J call TRBJ1-6; D is uncertain. The CDR3 loop spans 16 amino acids. V lost 3 bases to trimming and J lost 7 bases, with 17 bases between them. Germline V gene sequence: CDR1 SGDLS, CDR2 YYNGEE. CDR3 sequence (DNA): TGTGCCAGCAGCGCCTCCACGGGGAGAGTGAATTCACCCCTCCACTTT. Translated: CASSASTGRVNSPLHF.

The rearrangement joins TRBV9 to TRBJ2-5; 9 nucleotides line up with TRBD1. With 3 bases clipped from V and 4 bases from J, the junction kept 4 bases outside the gene matches. The CDR3 sequence is 14 residues long. Per the germline V gene, CDR1 is SGDLS and CDR2 is YYNGEE. Here the CDR3 reads CASSATGGRETQYF. As DNA, the CDR3 is TGTGCCAGCAGCGCAACAGGGGGCAGAGAGACCCAGTACTTC.

The V call is TRBV5-6, the J call TRBJ1-3; unclear D gene. Germline lookup yields CDR1 SGHDT and CDR2 YYEEEE. The CDR3 has 15 amino acids. V was clipped by 1 base and J by 0 bases, with 8 bases between them. The CDR3 nucleotides read TGTGCCAGCAGCTTGATGGCCGACTCTGGAAACACCATATATTTT. This encodes CASSLMADSGNTIYF.

The sample holds a few counts of this clone. The V and J genes are TRBV27 and TRBJ2-5; D possibly corresponds to TRBD2 (6 bases). Germline-derived CDR1 and CDR2 are MNHEY and SMNVEV (reference sequence). V shed 5 bases and J shed 3 bases, with 19 bases lying between them. The CDR3 length is 16 residues. The CDR3 DNA sequence: TGTGCCAGCAGTCCCGGGACTTCCCTGAGGGAAGAGACCCAGTACTTC. This encodes CASSPGTSLREETQYF.

The chain combines TRBV30 with TRBJ1-5, with TRBD1 matching over 8 bases. The V segment lost 3 bases and the J segment 6 bases; nucleotides outside the gene matches: 7. The length of the CDR3 is 14 residues. In germline, CDR1 is GTSNPN, CDR2 SVGIG (reference sequence). CDR3 DNA sequence: TGTGCCTGGAGCGTGGACAGGGCGGGTCAGCCCCAGCATTTT. This codes for CAWSVDRAGQPQHF.

The chain uses TRBV2 and TRBJ2-1, with TRBD2 matching 9 bases. The CDR3 consists of 13 residues. Trimming at V came to 7 bases and at J to 2 bases, leaving 0 bases not matched to a gene. Germline loops: CDR1 SNHLY, CDR2 FYNNEI. CDR3 coding DNA: TGTGCCAGCACTAGCGGGACCTACAATGAGCAGTTCTTC. It encodes CASTSGTYNEQFF.

The chain combines TRBV30 with TRBJ2-2, with a possible D match to TRBD2 (5 bases). The CDR3 extends over 16 amino acids. Trimming removed 0 bases at V and 6 bases at J, with 17 bases between. Germline CDR1 GTSNPN, CDR2 SVGIG (reference sequence). This chain's CDR3 is CAWSVLGMEVAGELFF. CDR3 nucleotides: TGTGCCTGGAGTGTACTGGGCATGGAGGTCGCCGGGGAGCTGTTTTTT.

The chain is built from TRBV5-1 and TRBJ1-1; no definite D call. CDR3 length: 13 residues. The germline gives CDR1 SGHRS, CDR2 YFSETQ. The ends were cut back, 0 bases at V and 0 bases at J, with 3 bases in the middle. The CDR3 sequence: CASSLEMNTEAFF. CDR3 in DNA: TGCGCCAGCAGCTTGGAAATGAACACTGAAGCTTTCTTT. Filled out from reference TRBV5-1 and TRBJ1-1, the complete variable domain reads KAGVTQTPRYLIKTRGQQVTLSCSPISGHRSVSWYQQTPGQGLQFLFEYFSETQRNKGNFPGRFSGRQFSNSRSEMNVSTLELGDSALYLCASSLEMNTEAFFGQGTRLTVV.

This chain links TRBV29-1 with TRBJ1-1; D call uncertain. V shed 7 bases and J shed 6 bases, with 18 bases lying between them. CDR1 is SQVTM, CDR2 ANQGSEA, per germline. The length of the CDR3 is 13 residues. The CDR3 DNA sequence: TGCAGCGCTCCAAACGGGCCCGGCGCTGAAGCTTTCTTT. Its protein product is CSAPNGPGAEAFF. The whole variable domain, filled in from reference TRBV29-1 and TRBJ1-1, reads SAVISQKPSRDICQRGTSLTIQCQVDSQVTMMFWYRQQPGQSLTLIATANQGSEATYESGFVIDKFPISRPNLTFSTLTVSNMSPEDSSIYLCSAPNGPGAEAFFGQGTRLTVV.

The chain is built from TRBV9 and TRBJ2-2; no clear D. Trimming shortened V by 4 bases and J by 4 bases, and 5 bases separated the two germline ends. Germline CDR1 and CDR2: SGDLS and YYNGEE. The CDR3 totals 12 residues. The chain's CDR3 is CASSLLTGELFF. The CDR3 DNA follows: TGTGCCAGCAGCCTCCTCACCGGGGAGCTGTTTTTT.

The chain uses TRBV13 and TRBJ1-2; D is possibly TRBD1 (5 bases). Germline V gene data show CDR1 as PRHDT and CDR2 as FYEKMQ (reference sequence). V lost 5 bases, J lost 8 bases, and 18 bases lay in between. The CDR3 is 14 amino acids. CDR3 loop: CASSPDSSAGGYTF. CDR3 bases: TGTGCCAGCAGCCCAGACAGTAGTGCAGGCGGCTACACCTTC.

In this sample, this clone turned up a few times. The chain has TRBV6-5 and TRBJ2-1; no definite D call. The CDR3 has 15 amino acids. Germline V gene sequence: CDR1 MNHEY, CDR2 SVGAGI. The germline V and J ends were trimmed by 6 bases and 5 bases, with 17 bases remaining between them. Written as DNA, the CDR3 is TGTGCCAGCAGCCCTCTGACCGTACCCCACAATGAGCAGTTCTTC. Translating gives CASSPLTVPHNEQFF.

The chain uses TRBV4-1 and TRBJ2-1; 7 bases are a match to TRBD1. The CDR3 spans 14 residues. The ends lost 3 bases at V and 4 bases at J; junction bases unmatched: 3. CDR1 is MGHRA and CDR2 is YSYEKL in the germline V gene. The DNA for the CDR3 is TGCGCCAGCAGCCATGTACAGGGGTACAATGAGCAGTTCTTC. Translating gives CASSHVQGYNEQFF.

The rearrangement links TRBV7-2 to TRBJ2-3; D remains unclear. There are 13 residues in the CDR3. Germline CDR1 and CDR2: SGHTA and FQGNSA. V dropped 1 base and J dropped 4 bases, with 6 bases sitting between them. CDR3 amino acids: CASSLDWADTQYF. The CDR3 nucleotides are TGTGCCAGCAGCTTAGATTGGGCAGATACGCAGTATTTT.